This paragraph reports one TCR beta chain. This entry belongs to a study of blood T cell repertoires in COVID-19. Sequencing was performed with immunoSEQ multiplex PCR; in TCRdb, only in-frame clones are kept and a portion is missing. This table holds some 120,000 clones, around 80% found once. The germline V and J ends were trimmed by 0 bases and 8 bases, with 10 bases remaining between them. Looked up from germline, CDR1 is MNHEY and CDR2 is SVGEGT. CDR3 length: 13 amino acids. The TCR sequence derives from a man in his 70s with acute or convalescent COVID-19. The chain combines TRBV6-2 or TRBV6-3 with TRBJ1-2, with D unclear. The specimen was peripheral blood. CDR3 in DNA: TGTGCCAGCAGTTACTCGGTCCGCCAGGGCTACACCTTC. Translating it yields CASSYSVRQGYTF.